These 8 T cell receptor beta chains share one sample of origin, sequenced in a study of immune characterization of retroperitoneal liposarcoma. TCRdb re-called the PCR reads with MiXCR, one entry per CDR3 protein. The table includes about 12,000 distinct CDR3 sequences, 47% detected once. The specimen was tumor tissue. The receptors come from a female donor with retroperitoneal liposarcoma.

This clonotype was recorded a few times. DNA for the CDR3: TGTGCCAGCAGCTTATCGGGACTCGCCTACGAGCAGTTCTTC. Translation: CASSLSGLAYEQFF. This sequence joins TRBV7-8 and TRBJ2-1; tentative D call: TRBD2 (6 bases). This CDR3 is 14 amino acids long. Per the germline V gene, CDR1 is SGHVS and CDR2 is FQNEAQ. V lost 2 bases and J lost 10, with 15 bases in between.

The V call is TRBV6-5, the J call TRBJ2-3, with 8 bases lining up with TRBD2. The CDR3 covers 15 residues. The junction had 6 bases not matched to a gene; V was cut back by 5 bases and J by 2 bases. CDR1 and CDR2 from the germline V gene are MNHEY and SVGAGI. CDR3 region: CASSPGTSSTDTQYF. As DNA, the CDR3 is TGTGCCAGCAGTCCCGGGACTAGTTCCACAGATACGCAGTATTTT.

Only one count was recorded for this clonotype. At one of its ends the junction is not consistent with the germline gene, which may arise from a read error. The chain carries TRBV6-1 and TRBJ2-7, with unresolved D. The length of the CDR3 is 12 residues. CDR1 is MNHNS, CDR2 SASEGT, per germline. As DNA, the CDR3 is TGTGCCAGCAGTGACGGACCCTACGAGCAGTCCTTC. Protein: CASSDGPYEQSF.

DNA for the CDR3: TGTGCCAGCAGCTTAGTAGACGGGGGGAACTACTACGAGCAGTACTTC. Translation gives CASSLVDGGNYYEQYF. The chain couples TRBV11-3 to TRBJ2-7; 7 bases are shared with TRBD2. Germline trimming cut 1 base from V and 3 bases from J; bases unmatched to any gene: 9. Looked up from germline, CDR1 is SGHNT and CDR2 is YENEEA. This CDR3 is 16 amino acids long.

This clonotype was counted between two and nine times. The chain couples TRBV10-1 to TRBJ2-3, with D tentatively TRBD1 or TRBD2 (5 bases each). The CDR3 runs to 15 residues. Germline CDR1 is WNHNN and CDR2 is SYGVQD (reference sequence). V lost 8 bases and J lost 2, with 17 bases in between. The CDR3 DNA reads TGCGCCAGCTTGCTGAGGGGAAAATCCACAGATACGCAGTATTTT. This sequence encodes CASLLRGKSTDTQYF.

This clonotype was detected many times. CDR3 nucleotides: TGTGCCAGCAGCCGGGGCCAAGAGACCCAGTACTTC. This codes for CASSRGQETQYF. This sequence joins TRBV6-1 and TRBJ2-5, with a weak D call TRBD2 (5 bases). In germline, CDR1 is MNHNS, CDR2 SASEGT. The CDR3 contains 12 residues. Trimming left V 6 bases short and J 1 base short, with 6 bases between.

The chain couples TRBV7-2 to TRBJ2-1, with 11 bases that match TRBD2. The ends lost 4 bases at V and 10 bases at J; junction bases unmatched: 12. The CDR3 has 16 residues. Germline assignment: CDR1 SGHTA and CDR2 FQGNSA. Written as DNA, the CDR3 is TGTGCCAGCAGCTCGCTGACTAGCGGGGCGACCTACGAGCAGTTCTTC. The encoded protein is CASSSLTSGATYEQFF. The full variable domain, with the rest looked up from reference TRBV7-2 and TRBJ2-1, is GAGVSQSPSNKVTEKGKDVELRCDPISGHTALYWYRQSLGQGLEFLIYFQGNSAPDKSGLPSDRFSAERTGGSVSTLTIQRTQQEDSAVYLCASSSLTSGATYEQFFGPGTRLTVL.

This clonotype was picked up a small number of times. The chain employs TRBV7-2 and TRBJ2-5; D assignment may be TRBD1 or TRBD2 (6 bases each). V shed 6 bases and J shed 1 base, with 9 bases lying between them. The CDR3 length is 13 residues. Germline lookup yields CDR1 SGHTA and CDR2 FQGNSA. This CDR3 reads CASSRGPQETQYF. CDR3 sequence (DNA): TGTGCCAGCAGTCGGGGGCCCCAAGAGACCCAGTACTTC.